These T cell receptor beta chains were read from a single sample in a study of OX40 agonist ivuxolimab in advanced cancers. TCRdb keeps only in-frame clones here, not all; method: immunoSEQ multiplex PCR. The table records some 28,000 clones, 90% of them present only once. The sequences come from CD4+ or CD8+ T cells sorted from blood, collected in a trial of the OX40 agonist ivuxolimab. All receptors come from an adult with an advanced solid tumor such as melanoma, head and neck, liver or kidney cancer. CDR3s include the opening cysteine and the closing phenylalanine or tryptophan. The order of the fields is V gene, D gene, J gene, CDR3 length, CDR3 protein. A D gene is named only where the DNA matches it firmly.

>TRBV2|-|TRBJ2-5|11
CASTGVETQYF
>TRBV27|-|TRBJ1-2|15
CASSPMGGSSYGYTF
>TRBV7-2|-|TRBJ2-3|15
CASSLVTLSTDTQYF
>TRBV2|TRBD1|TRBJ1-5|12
CASRTGDKPQHF
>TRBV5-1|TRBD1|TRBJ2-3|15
CASSPRQGSTDTQYF
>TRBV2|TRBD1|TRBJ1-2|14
CASRGQGTGYGYTF
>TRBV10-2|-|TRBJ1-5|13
CASTGKRNQPQHF
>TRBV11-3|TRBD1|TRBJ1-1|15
CASSPGDRGSTEAFF
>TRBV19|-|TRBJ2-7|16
CASSILSGTPLSEQYF
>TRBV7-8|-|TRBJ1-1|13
CASSQGGWTEAFF
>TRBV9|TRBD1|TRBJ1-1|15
CASSGPGQLNTEAFF
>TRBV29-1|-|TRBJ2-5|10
CSVGSGTQYF
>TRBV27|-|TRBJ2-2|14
CASGPGANTGELFF
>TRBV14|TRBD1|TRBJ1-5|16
CASSPGTGHSNQPQHF
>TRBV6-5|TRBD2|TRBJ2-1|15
CASSYSREGLGEQFF
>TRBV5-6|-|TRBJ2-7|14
CASSLQGYVYEQYF
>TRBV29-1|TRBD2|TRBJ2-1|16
CSVEPWTSGSYNEQFF
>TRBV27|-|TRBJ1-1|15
CASSLSRVMNTEAFF
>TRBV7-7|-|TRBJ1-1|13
CASSLSVNTEAFF
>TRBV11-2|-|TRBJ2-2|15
CASSPGPLRPGELFF
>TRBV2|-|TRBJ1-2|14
CASKSSGTDYGYTF
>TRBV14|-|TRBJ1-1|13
CASSQRVWTEAFF
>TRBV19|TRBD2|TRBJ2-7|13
CASSGGPDDEQYF
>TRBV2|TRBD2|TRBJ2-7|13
CASSVSSGNEQYF
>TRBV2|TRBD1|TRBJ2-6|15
CASGTGRSGANVLTF
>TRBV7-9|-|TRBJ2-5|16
CASSLPREVSQETQYF
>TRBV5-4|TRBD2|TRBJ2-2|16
CASSLGTSGDTGELFF
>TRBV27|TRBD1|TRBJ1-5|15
CASSFQGGTGVAQHF
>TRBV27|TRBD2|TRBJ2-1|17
CASSPPWTGGPDNEQFF
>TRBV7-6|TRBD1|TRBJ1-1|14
CASSLGQGNTEAFF
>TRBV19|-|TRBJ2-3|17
CASSIAGGALSTDTQYF
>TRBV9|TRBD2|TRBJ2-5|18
CASSPGLAGGEHQETQYF
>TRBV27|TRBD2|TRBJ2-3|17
CASSLREGAGAADTQYF
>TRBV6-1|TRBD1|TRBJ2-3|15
CASRQRTGVADTQYF
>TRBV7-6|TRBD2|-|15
CASSLAGGSSYEQYF
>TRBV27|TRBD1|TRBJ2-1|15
CASSVGRGPYNEQFF